Following are 23 T cell receptor beta chains from one sample sequenced in a study of CD8+ T cells in alopecia areata. RNA was extracted and reverse transcribed into cDNA as the sequencing template. Clones were sequenced by immunoSEQ multiplex PCR, and TCRdb holds only the in-frame ones, with some missing. The sample has 130,000 to 150,000 clones; 62% are singletons. Sequencing was done on a sample of CD8+ T cells sorted from blood. The receptors here all came from a human donor in good health.

This chain links TRBV7-9 with TRBJ1-2; possible D gene TRBD1, 6 bases. The CDR3 has 16 residues. Per germline, CDR1 SEHNR and CDR2 FQNEAQ (reference sequence). Trimming stripped 4 bases from V and 1 base from J, with 16 bases between. DNA for the CDR3: TGTGCCAGCAGCTCTTCGGGACACTACCTTAACTATGGCTACACCTTC. Its protein product is CASSSSGHYLNYGYTF.

V gene TRBV13 combines with J gene TRBJ1-4; D gene uncertain. Germline-derived CDR1 and CDR2 are PRHDT and FYEKMQ (reference sequence). The CDR3 totals 14 residues. Trimming left V 2 bases short and J 7 bases short, with 11 bases between. The CDR3 here is CASSLNPTGEKLFF. The CDR3 DNA is TGTGCCAGCAGCTTAAACCCAACGGGTGAAAAACTGTTTTTT.

V and J are TRBV6-5 and TRBJ1-5; 7 bases map to TRBD1. Per germline, CDR1 MNHEY and CDR2 SVGAGI. The J segment lost 2 bases and the V segment lost 6 bases, leaving 4 bases of the junction unmatched. The CDR3 spans 14 residues. CDR3 nucleotide sequence: TGTGCCAGCAGAAGCAGGGGGGGCAATCAGCCCCAGCATTTT. Translating gives CASRSRGGNQPQHF.

V gene TRBV7-3 combines with J gene TRBJ2-7; 12 positions match TRBD2. Per germline, CDR1 SGHTA and CDR2 FQGTGA. V dropped 5 bases and J dropped 5; count of bases not matched to a gene: 4. This CDR3 comprises 14 residues. CDR3 sequence (DNA): TGTGCCAGCAGCCCCCGACTAGCGGGAGACGAGCAGTACTTC. This encodes CASSPRLAGDEQYF. Full variable domain (missing parts from reference TRBV7-3 and TRBJ2-7): GAGVSQTPSNKVTEKGKYVELRCDPISGHTALYWYRQSLGQGPEFLIYFQGTGAADDSGLPNDRFFAVRPEGSVSTLKIQRTERGDSAVYLCASSPRLAGDEQYFGPGTRLTVT.

In this sample, this clone turned up once. The CDR3 sequence: CASSSPGGHYGYTF. DNA of the CDR3: TGTGCCAGCAGCTCTCCAGGGGGCCACTATGGCTACACCTTC. The V and J genes are TRBV7-3 and TRBJ1-2; 8 bases map to TRBD1. This CDR3 has 14 amino acids. The V segment lost 4 bases and the J segment 3 bases; nucleotides outside the gene matches: 4. In germline, CDR1 is SGHTA, CDR2 FQGTGA. Complete variable domain (other parts from reference TRBV7-3 and TRBJ1-2): GAGVSQTPSNKVTEKGKYVELRCDPISGHTALYWYRQSLGQGPEFLIYFQGTGAADDSGLPNDRFFAVRPEGSVSTLKIQRTERGDSAVYLCASSSPGGHYGYTFGSGTRLTVV.

The chain recombines TRBV27 with TRBJ1-4; TRBD1 matches at 10 bases. This CDR3 is 16 amino acids long. Germline CDR1 MNHEY, CDR2 SMNVEV (reference sequence). V lost 4 bases to trimming and J lost 8 bases; unmatched junction nucleotides: 10. CDR3 sequence reads: CASSSPRQGANEKLFF. In nucleotides, the CDR3 is TGTGCCAGCAGTTCCCCCCGACAGGGGGCGAACGAAAAACTGTTTTTT.

This clone has only one observation. The sample has other DNA sequences that encode this CDR3 too. V usage is TRBV4-1 and J usage is TRBJ2-7; the D gene is possibly TRBD1 (6 bases). Per germline, CDR1 MGHRA and CDR2 YSYEKL. V lost 4 bases, J lost 2 bases, and 9 bases lay in between. The CDR3 runs to 13 residues. CDR3 sequence reads: CASSPRDTYEQYF. CDR3 coding DNA: TGCGCCAGCAGCCCTCGGGACACCTACGAGCAGTACTTC.

This rearrangement joins TRBV6-5 to TRBJ2-5; possibly TRBD2 for D (5 bases). Germline CDR1 MNHEY, CDR2 SVGAGI. Deletions cut 5 bases from V and 4 bases from J, with 17 bases between. The CDR3 has 15 residues. CDR3 loop: CASSHSVGVSETQYF. As DNA, the CDR3 is TGTGCCAGCAGTCATTCTGTGGGAGTTTCAGAGACCCAGTACTTC.

This clone was detected once. The V and J genes are TRBV6-1 and TRBJ2-1; D call uncertain. The V and J ends lost 6 bases and 9 bases respectively, with 15 bases between them. CDR1 and CDR2 from the germline V gene are MNHNS and SASEGT. There are 13 residues in the CDR3. CDR3 sequence (DNA): TGTGCCAGCAGCCCCTACAAGGGAAGTGAGCAGTTCTTC. Amino acids: CASSPYKGSEQFF.

The V gene is TRBV6-5, the J gene TRBJ1-1; D call uncertain. V lost 6 bases and J 4 bases, leaving 15 bases between the germline ends. The CDR3 has 14 amino acids. The V gene's germline CDR1 is MNHEY and CDR2 SVGAGI. Here the CDR3 reads CASSPTSYGTEAFF. Written as DNA, the CDR3 is TGTGCCAGCAGCCCGACGTCCTACGGCACTGAAGCTTTCTTT.

This rearrangement joins TRBV18 to TRBJ1-5; 8 bases map to TRBD1. The CDR3 covers 15 residues. The ends lost 4 bases at V and 0 bases at J; junction bases unmatched: 2. The germline gives CDR1 KGHSH, CDR2 LQKENI. The CDR3 sequence: CASSRRGLSNQPQHF. The CDR3, as DNA: TGTGCCAGCTCACGCAGGGGGCTTAGCAATCAGCCCCAGCATTTT.

This clone appeared a few times. The rearrangement joins TRBV28 to TRBJ2-7, with D perhaps TRBD2 (5 bases). This CDR3 is built from 15 residues. In germline, CDR1 is MDHEN, CDR2 SYDVKM. V gave up 7 bases and J gave up 6 bases, with 22 bases separating them. CDR3: CASTSRGRGGLEQYF. The CDR3 DNA follows: TGTGCCAGCACCAGCCGGGGTAGAGGTGGCCTCGAGCAGTACTTC.

The V call is TRBV27, the J call TRBJ2-2; 9 nucleotides align to TRBD2. The CDR3 is made up of 16 amino acids. V was pared by 3 bases and J by 6 bases, with 8 bases of the junction left unmatched. Germline CDR1 and CDR2: MNHEY and SMNVEV (reference sequence). CDR3 sequence reads: CASSFSAGGIAGELFF. CDR3 coding DNA: TGTGCCAGCAGTTTCTCGGCGGGAGGGATCGCCGGGGAGCTGTTTTTT.

V gene TRBV15 combines with J gene TRBJ2-7; the D gene is possibly TRBD1 (5 bases). Germline CDR1 is LNHNV and CDR2 is YYDKDF (reference sequence). The CDR3 runs 15 residues. V was shortened by 0 bases and J by 2 bases, with 11 bases between the two germline ends. The CDR3 protein is CATSRDRAGTYEQYF. CDR3 in DNA: TGTGCCACCAGCAGAGATCGTGCAGGGACCTACGAGCAGTACTTC.

V usage is TRBV4-1 and J usage is TRBJ1-2; D not resolved. Trimming took 0 bases from V and 0 from J, leaving 8 bases between them. The V gene's germline CDR1 is MGHRA and CDR2 YSYEKL. There are 15 residues in the CDR3. The CDR3 is CASSQESGANYGYTF. Written as DNA, the CDR3 is TGCGCCAGCAGCCAAGAATCGGGTGCTAACTATGGCTACACCTTC.

The chain uses TRBV29-1 and TRBJ2-5; D uncertain. V lost 4 bases to trimming and J lost 1 base, with 16 bases between them. The CDR3 has 15 amino acids. The V gene's germline CDR1 is SQVTM and CDR2 ANQGSEA. In DNA, the CDR3 is TGCAGCGTTGGGGATTCTCTTGGGTTCCAAGAGACCCAGTACTTC. Translation: CSVGDSLGFQETQYF.

The chain combines TRBV13 with TRBJ2-1; D not certain. The CDR3 loop spans 12 amino acids. Trimming shortened V by 2 bases and J by 9 bases, and 8 bases separated the two germline ends. Germline assignment: CDR1 PRHDT and CDR2 FYEKMQ (reference sequence). CDR3 DNA sequence: TGTGCCAGCAGCTTAATTAGCAGTGAGCAGTTCTTC. Its translation is CASSLISSEQFF.

The chain is built from TRBV11-2 and TRBJ2-7; the D is unclear. The CDR3 totals 11 residues. Germline CDR1 is SGHAT and CDR2 is FQNNGV. V was cut by 3 bases and J by 6 bases, with 6 bases left in between. CDR3 residues: CASSFGSEQYF. Written as DNA, the CDR3 is TGTGCCAGCAGCTTCGGGTCCGAGCAGTACTTC.

The genes are TRBV7-2 and TRBJ2-1; 10 bases map to TRBD2. The CDR3 length is 18 residues. Germline loops: CDR1 SGHTA, CDR2 FQGNSA. The ends lost 2 bases at V and 3 bases at J; junction bases unmatched: 10. CDR3 sequence: CASSLSPSGSMSYNEQFF. The CDR3 region has the DNA TGTGCCAGCAGCTTAAGTCCTAGCGGGAGCATGAGCTACAATGAGCAGTTCTTC.

The V call is TRBV9, the J call TRBJ2-7; TRBD2 matches 7 bases. In germline, CDR1 is SGDLS, CDR2 YYNGEE. The CDR3 runs to 15 residues. J was trimmed by 4 bases and V by 4 bases; bases with no gene match: 11. In DNA form, the CDR3 reads TGTGCCAGCAGCCCGGCGGGCGGGAGCTCTTACGAGCAGTACTTC. Encoded protein: CASSPAGGSSYEQYF.

Comment on this clone: Only one base separates this from a far larger clonotype, so it likely reflects a read error. This chain connects TRBV6-5 to TRBJ2-2, with D hard to call. In germline, CDR1 is MNHEY, CDR2 SVGAGI. The CDR3 loop spans 12 amino acids. V lost 4 bases and J lost 2, with 2 bases in between. The CDR3: CASSFNTGELFF. The CDR3 DNA is TGTGCCAGCAGTTTCAACACCGGGGAGCTGTTTTTT.

This clone was counted only a few times. The rearrangement uses TRBV29-1 and TRBJ2-3; no clear D. The CDR3 has 14 residues. Trimming removed 4 bases from V and 1 base from J, with 12 bases in between. CDR1 and CDR2 from the germline V gene are SQVTM and ANQGSEA. CDR3 residues: CSVGAPFGTDTQYF. In DNA, the CDR3 is TGCAGCGTTGGGGCCCCCTTTGGCACAGATACGCAGTATTTT.

This clone was counted only a few times. This sequence joins TRBV7-2 and TRBJ2-1; 7 bases map to TRBD2. V was pared by 3 bases and J by 3 bases, with 2 bases of the junction left unmatched. In germline, CDR1 is SGHTA, CDR2 FQGNSA. The CDR3 consists of 14 residues. CDR3 DNA: TGTGCCAGCAGCTTGCGGGAGAGCTACAATGAGCAGTTCTTC. Translating it yields CASSLRESYNEQFF.